Each of the 27 T cell receptor beta chains below was sequenced from the same sample in a study of OX40 agonist ivuxolimab in advanced cancers. Libraries were prepared by immunoSEQ multiplex PCR; TCRdb keeps only in-frame clonotypes and omits some of them. The table records about 60,000 clones, around 90% of them present only once. This material consisted of CD4+ or CD8+ T cells sorted from blood, taken in a trial of the OX40 agonist ivuxolimab. The receptors were gathered from an adult with an advanced solid tumor such as melanoma, head and neck, liver or kidney cancer.

J is TRBJ2-2 and V is TRBV18; 7 bases map to TRBD1. Trimming removed 1 base from V and 4 bases from J; junction bases left unmatched: 3. This CDR3 spans 15 amino acids. The germline V gene has CDR1 KGHSH and CDR2 LQKENI. CDR3 protein: CASSPQGAGTGELFF. The CDR3 nucleotides are TGTGCCAGCTCACCACAGGGGGCAGGCACCGGGGAGCTGTTTTTT. The entire variable domain, with the rest obtained from reference TRBV18 and TRBJ2-2, is as follows: NAGVMQNPRHLVRRRGQEARLRCSPMKGHSHVYWYRQLPEEGLKFMVYLQKENIIDESGMPKERFSAEFPKEGPSILRIQQVVRGDSAAYFCASSPQGAGTGELFFGEGSRLTVL.

V is TRBV30 and J is TRBJ2-7; 9 nucleotides line up with TRBD2. Germline V gene sequence: CDR1 GTSNPN, CDR2 SVGIG (reference sequence). The CDR3 sequence is 13 residues long. The V gene end was trimmed by 5 bases and the J gene end by 4 bases; junction bases not matched to a gene: 6. The CDR3 spells CAWELAGAYEQYF. The CDR3 DNA is TGTGCCTGGGAGTTAGCGGGAGCTTACGAGCAGTACTTC.

CDR3 loop: CASSKIAGGHTDTQYF. CDR3 sequence (DNA): TGTGCCAGTAGTAAGATAGCGGGAGGGCACACAGATACGCAGTATTTT. V usage is TRBV19 and J usage is TRBJ2-3; 11 nucleotides match TRBD2. Germline V gene sequence: CDR1 LNHDA, CDR2 SQIVND (reference sequence). V was pared by 4 bases and J by 2 bases, with 5 bases of the junction left unmatched. The CDR3 loop spans 16 amino acids.

V is TRBV2 and J is TRBJ1-1; D is uncertain. Trimming cost V 3 bases and J 3 bases, with 2 bases left between them. Germline loops: CDR1 SNHLY, CDR2 FYNNEI. The CDR3 length is 11 residues. CDR3 sequence: CASSEYTEAFF. In DNA form, the CDR3 reads TGTGCCAGCAGTGAGTACACTGAAGCTTTCTTT.

The chain employs TRBV27 and TRBJ2-7; D may be TRBD2 (6 bases). The CDR3 consists of 15 residues. CDR1 and CDR2 from the germline V gene are MNHEY and SMNVEV (reference sequence). Trimming left V 8 bases short and J 1 base short, with 18 bases between. CDR3 sequence (DNA): TGTGCCAGCGGGGACCGGGACGGACTATCCTACGAGCAGTACTTC. This sequence encodes CASGDRDGLSYEQYF.

V usage is TRBV27 and J usage is TRBJ2-3; D might be TRBD2 (5 bases). CDR3 length: 16 amino acids. The germline V gene encodes CDR1 MNHEY and CDR2 SMNVEV (reference sequence). Deletions cut 8 bases from V and 4 bases from J, with 22 bases between. The CDR3: CASYKSSEGRADTQYF. DNA of the CDR3: TGTGCCAGCTATAAAAGCTCCGAGGGCCGGGCAGATACGCAGTATTTT.

This clone has only one observation. The rearrangement links TRBV29-1 to TRBJ1-2; 9 bases fit TRBD1. This CDR3 has 13 residues. After removal of 7 bases from V and 3 bases from J, the junction contained 6 bases not matched to a gene. Germline V gene sequence: CDR1 SQVTM, CDR2 ANQGSEA. CDR3 nucleotide sequence: TGCAGCGCAAAGGGACAGGGATACTATGGCTACACCTTC. This encodes CSAKGQGYYGYTF. Variable domain in full (rest from reference TRBV29-1 and TRBJ1-2): SAVISQKPSRDICQRGTSLTIQCQVDSQVTMMFWYRQQPGQSLTLIATANQGSEATYESGFVIDKFPISRPNLTFSTLTVSNMSPEDSSIYLCSAKGQGYYGYTFGSGTRLTVV.

The chain carries TRBV29-1 and TRBJ2-1; D gene unclear. V gave up 4 bases and J gave up 1 base, with 14 bases separating them. CDR1 and CDR2 (germline): SQVTM, ANQGSEA. The CDR3 totals 15 residues. CDR3 in DNA: TGCAGCGTTGTGGGTGTGGGGTTTTCCTACAATGAGCAGTTCTTC. It translates to CSVVGVGFSYNEQFF.

The chain joins TRBV9 to TRBJ2-5; D possibly corresponds to TRBD2 (5 bases). The V and J ends lost 4 bases and 4 bases respectively, with 14 bases between them. CDR3 size: 14 residues. Germline assignment: CDR1 SGDLS and CDR2 YYNGEE. CDR3 loop: CASSPSGSVETQYF. Here the CDR3 DNA reads TGTGCCAGCAGCCCGAGCGGCTCCGTAGAGACCCAGTACTTC.

This chain uses TRBV7-2 with TRBJ2-7; no clear D gene. Trimming removed 5 bases from V and 2 bases from J, with 10 bases in between. Looked up from germline, CDR1 is SGHTA and CDR2 is FQGNSA. This CDR3 comprises 13 residues. The CDR3 DNA is TGTGCCAGCAGCCCGAACACCCCCTACGAGCAGTACTTC. Amino acid sequence: CASSPNTPYEQYF.

The chain is built from TRBV4-2 and TRBJ2-7; 8 bases fit TRBD2. Germline loops: CDR1 LGHNA, CDR2 YNFKEQ. V lost 0 bases, J lost 2 bases, and 6 bases stayed unmatched. CDR3 length: 16 amino acids. CDR3 sequence reads: CASSQDEEAGAYEQYF. Here the CDR3 DNA reads TGTGCCAGCAGCCAAGATGAAGAAGCGGGAGCCTACGAGCAGTACTTC.

The chain couples TRBV28 to TRBJ1-5; a weak D match, TRBD1 (6 bases). Trimming shortened V by 8 bases and J by 9 bases, and 17 bases separated the two germline ends. Germline CDR1 reads MDHEN; CDR2 reads SYDVKM. CDR3 length equals 13 residues. The CDR3 here is CASPSTGRPPQHF. CDR3 in DNA: TGTGCCAGCCCGTCGACAGGCCGGCCGCCCCAGCATTTT.

The DNA of the CDR3 is TGTGCCAGCAGTCTAAAGGCGGGGGATCCCAATGAGCAGTTCTTC. This encodes CASSLKAGDPNEQFF. V is TRBV6-4 and J is TRBJ2-1, with TRBD2 matching over 7 bases. The J segment lost 6 bases and the V segment lost 5 bases, leaving 10 bases of the junction unmatched. From germline, CDR1 is MRHNA and CDR2 SNTAGT. The CDR3 is 15 amino acids.

The V gene is TRBV4-3, the J gene TRBJ2-1; 10 bases agree with TRBD2. Per germline, CDR1 LGHNA and CDR2 YSLEER. The CDR3 has 16 residues. V lost 0 bases, J lost 12 bases, and 11 bases stayed unmatched. CDR3 sequence (DNA): TGCGCCAGCAGCCAAGACGGGGCTAGCGGGAGATGGGGGCAGTTCTTC. This translates into CASSQDGASGRWGQFF.

J is TRBJ2-1 and V is TRBV6-4, with TRBD1 matching over 8 bases. V was pared by 2 bases and J by 6 bases, with 9 bases of the junction left unmatched. Germline values: CDR1 MRHNA, CDR2 SNTAGT. The CDR3 totals 16 residues. The CDR3: CASSDTGQGMGNEQFF. CDR3 bases: TGTGCCAGCAGTGACACCGGACAGGGTATGGGCAATGAGCAGTTCTTC.

This clone was seen once. The chain links TRBV2 to TRBJ2-5, with 9 bases matching TRBD1. With the DNA end fitting TRBJ2-7 better, the J assignment may be wrong. Germline CDR1 reads SNHLY; CDR2 reads FYNNEI. This CDR3 is built from 12 residues. The CDR3: CASRDRVYEQYF. In DNA, the CDR3 is TGTGCCAGCCGGGACAGGGTCTACGAGCAGTACTTC.

V is TRBV6-5 and J is TRBJ2-1; tentative D call: TRBD2 (5 bases). The CDR3 extends over 14 amino acids. Trimming removed 5 bases at V and 8 bases at J, with 16 bases between. The germline CDR1 and CDR2 sequences are MNHEY and SVGAGI. The CDR3 sequence: CASSGRGVRDEQFF. CDR3 DNA sequence: TGTGCCAGCAGTGGACGGGGAGTTAGGGATGAGCAGTTCTTC.

The CDR3 DNA reads as TGTGCCAGCAGCTTGGTATCTGGAAACACTGAAGCTTTCTTT. Protein sequence: CASSLVSGNTEAFF. The chain joins TRBV5-4 to TRBJ1-1, with D unresolved. Germline CDR1 reads SGHNT; CDR2 reads YYREEE (reference sequence). Trimming took off 0 bases at V and 2 bases at J, with 8 bases between the two ends. There are 14 residues in the CDR3.

The chain combines TRBV7-9 with TRBJ1-5, with no clear D. The CDR3 is made up of 14 amino acids. CDR1 is SEHNR and CDR2 is FQNEAQ in the germline V gene (reference sequence). The V end lost 5 bases, the J end lost 2 bases, and 10 bases lay between the germline ends. CDR3 sequence reads: CASSEGLGNQPQHF. As DNA, the CDR3 is TGTGCCAGCAGCGAAGGACTTGGCAATCAGCCCCAGCATTTT.

The chain recombines TRBV5-1 with TRBJ2-7; D tentatively fits TRBD1 or TRBD2 (5 bases each). Germline lookup yields CDR1 SGHRS and CDR2 YFSETQ. The V end was cut by 1 base, the J end by 2 bases, with 10 bases between. CDR3 size: 14 residues. CDR3 nucleotide sequence: TGCGCCAGCAGCTTGTTAGAGGGGACCTACGAGCAGTACTTC. As protein: CASSLLEGTYEQYF. The full variable domain, with the rest looked up from reference TRBV5-1 and TRBJ2-7, is KAGVTQTPRYLIKTRGQQVTLSCSPISGHRSVSWYQQTPGQGLQFLFEYFSETQRNKGNFPGRFSGRQFSNSRSEMNVSTLELGDSALYLCASSLLEGTYEQYFGPGTRLTVT.

The chain uses TRBV11-1 and TRBJ2-1; 7 nucleotides match TRBD2. After removal of 5 bases from V and 7 bases from J, the junction contained 5 bases not matched to a gene. CDR1 is SGHAT and CDR2 is FQDESV in the germline V gene (reference sequence). This CDR3 has 13 amino acids. The CDR3 region is CASSRWGGNEQFF. In DNA, the CDR3 is TGTGCCAGCAGCAGATGGGGGGGGAATGAGCAGTTCTTC.

The genes are TRBV14 and TRBJ1-2; no reliable D call. Germline loops: CDR1 SGHDN, CDR2 FVKESK. The germline V and J ends were trimmed by 1 base and 1 base, with 7 bases remaining between them. The CDR3 spans 14 residues. CDR3 residues: CASSQGPYNYGYTF. The CDR3 nucleotides read TGTGCCAGCAGCCAAGGACCTTATAACTATGGCTACACCTTC.

The chain carries TRBV30 and TRBJ1-4; weak D call: TRBD1 (5 bases). Germline-derived CDR1 and CDR2 are GTSNPN and SVGIG (reference sequence). The CDR3 is 16 residues long. V was pared by 2 bases and J by 4 bases, with 17 bases between. CDR3 coding DNA: TGTGCCTGGAGTTTAAGGGGCCGAACCTTTAATGAAAAACTGTTTTTT. This gives the protein CAWSLRGRTFNEKLFF.

This clone was seen a single time. The chain uses TRBV30 and TRBJ2-3, with 10 positions matching TRBD1. Germline V gives CDR1 GTSNPN, CDR2 SVGIG (reference sequence). Trimming cost V 2 bases and J 6 bases; bases outside gene matches: 5. The CDR3 covers 14 residues. CDR3 DNA sequence: TGTGCCTGGAGTTTCGGGACAGGGGCGGATACGCAGTATTTT. This translates into CAWSFGTGADTQYF. Complete variable domain (other parts from reference TRBV30 and TRBJ2-3): SQTIHQWPATLVQPVGSPLSLECTVEGTSNPNLYWYRQAAGRGLQLLFYSVGIGQISSEVPQNLSASRPQDRQFILSSKKLLLSDSGFYLCAWSFGTGADTQYFGPGTRLTVL.

The rearrangement uses TRBV2 and TRBJ2-3; D is possibly TRBD1 or TRBD2 (5 bases each). The V and J ends lost 0 bases and 4 bases respectively, with 17 bases between them. Germline CDR1 is SNHLY and CDR2 is FYNNEI. CDR3 size: 17 residues. For the CDR3, the DNA is TGTGCCAGCAGTGAAGCGACCGGGACCCTATGGCCAGATACGCAGTATTTT. As protein: CASSEATGTLWPDTQYF.

This sequence joins TRBV6-5 and TRBJ2-7; 8 bases match TRBD2. Unmatched junction bases numbered 3, after V lost 0 bases and J lost 2 bases. This CDR3 has 15 amino acids. CDR1 is MNHEY and CDR2 is SVGAGI in the germline V gene. The CDR3 reads CASSYSRGDTYEQYF. The CDR3 region has the DNA TGTGCCAGCAGTTACTCGCGGGGGGATACCTACGAGCAGTACTTC.

This chain links TRBV5-5 with TRBJ2-2; unclear D gene. The length of the CDR3 is 12 residues. Trimming left V 3 bases short and J 2 bases short, with 2 bases between. Germline loops: CDR1 SGHKS, CDR2 YYEKEE (reference sequence). CDR3 nucleotide sequence: TGTGCCAGCAGCTATAACACCGGGGAGCTGTTTTTT. Its protein product is CASSYNTGELFF. Variable domain in full (rest from reference TRBV5-5 and TRBJ2-2): DAGVTQSPTHLIKTRGQQVTLRCSPISGHKSVSWYQQVLGQGPQFIFQYYEKEERGRGNFPDRFSARQFPNYSSELNVNALLLGDSALYLCASSYNTGELFFGEGSRLTVL.